The 29 T cell receptor beta chains below come from one sample, sequenced in a study of T cell responses to AZD1222 COVID-19 vaccine. The data were produced by immunoSEQ multiplex PCR, yet TCRdb's version contains in-frame clones alone and is incomplete. The sample contains 150,000 or so clones, 90% to 95% of which appear only once. Sequenced material: peripheral blood, taken on day 0 of AZD1222 vaccination. The receptors originated from an adult in good health.

The chain employs TRBV7-2 and TRBJ2-3; D is possibly TRBD1 or TRBD2 (6 bases each). From germline, CDR1 is SGHTA and CDR2 FQGNSA. The CDR3 loop spans 19 amino acids. V lost 5 bases and J lost 7, with 31 bases in between. The CDR3 spells CASSATPWRGSFGAYTQYF. CDR3 coding DNA: TGTGCCAGCAGCGCGACCCCTTGGAGGGGGAGTTTCGGAGCCTATACGCAGTATTTT.

The rearrangement links TRBV6-5 to TRBJ1-3; the D is unclear. Germline V gives CDR1 MNHEY, CDR2 SVGAGI. The length of the CDR3 is 11 residues. The V end lost 6 bases, the J end lost 7 bases, and 7 bases lay between the germline ends. CDR3 sequence: CASSLVNTIYF. The CDR3 DNA sequence: TGTGCCAGCAGCCTTGTCAACACCATATATTTT.

This clone was found once. V and J are TRBV19 and TRBJ2-6; D unresolved. This CDR3 comprises 16 residues. V lost 5 bases and J lost 0, with 11 bases in between. Per germline, CDR1 LNHDA and CDR2 SQIVND (reference sequence). The CDR3 is CASSAQVGSGANVLTF. For the CDR3, the DNA is TGTGCCAGTAGTGCCCAGGTGGGCTCTGGGGCCAACGTCCTGACTTTC. The whole variable domain, remainder taken from reference TRBV19 and TRBJ2-6, is DGGITQSPKYLFRKEGQNVTLSCEQNLNHDAMYWYRQDPGQGLRLIYYSQIVNDFQKGDIAEGYSVSREKKESFPLTVTSAQKNPTAFYLCASSAQVGSGANVLTFGAGSRLTVL.

This clone was seen once. The V and J genes are TRBV5-1 and TRBJ2-7, with TRBD1 matching over 8 bases. J gave up 4 bases and V 4 bases, and 13 bases lay outside the gene matches. CDR3 length: 16 residues. Germline V gene data show CDR1 as SGHRS and CDR2 as YFSETQ. CDR3 loop: CASSLGQVGILYEQYF. The DNA of the CDR3 is TGCGCCAGCAGCCTGGGACAGGTGGGGATTCTTTACGAGCAGTACTTC.

In DNA form, the CDR3 reads TGTGCCAGCAGGTCCGGGACAGCCACCGGGGAGCTGTTTTTT. Its protein product is CASRSGTATGELFF. V and J are TRBV25-1 and TRBJ2-2, with 7 bases lining up with TRBD1. V was clipped by 6 bases and J by 4 bases; unmatched bases: 5. The germline V gene encodes CDR1 MGHDK and CDR2 SYGVNS. This CDR3 is 14 amino acids long.

The chain recombines TRBV7-2 with TRBJ2-1; the match to TRBD2 covers 9 bases. Losses at the gene ends were 1 base for V and 6 bases for J; bases not matched to a gene: 4. The germline CDR1 and CDR2 sequences are SGHTA and FQGNSA. The length of the CDR3 is 15 residues. This chain's CDR3 is CASSLGGLAINEQFF. The CDR3 region has the DNA TGTGCCAGCAGCTTAGGAGGACTAGCGATCAATGAGCAGTTCTTC. Looking up the rest from reference TRBV7-2 and TRBJ2-1 gives the full variable domain: GAGVSQSPSNKVTEKGKDVELRCDPISGHTALYWYRQSLGQGLEFLIYFQGNSAPDKSGLPSDRFSAERTGGSVSTLTIQRTQQEDSAVYLCASSLGGLAINEQFFGPGTRLTVL.

CDR3 in amino acids: CASSVDGGTEAFF. DNA of the CDR3: TGTGCCAGCAGCGTAGATGGCGGCACTGAAGCTTTCTTT. The chain carries TRBV9 and TRBJ1-1, with D uncertain. Deletions cut 0 bases from V and 4 bases from J, with 7 bases between. The CDR3 is 13 amino acids. Per germline, CDR1 SGDLS and CDR2 YYNGEE.

The V gene is TRBV21-1, the J gene TRBJ1-5. TRBV21-1 is an annotated pseudogene. This CDR3 spans 12 amino acids. The chain's CDR3 is CASSKMGSGQHF. The CDR3 DNA reads TGTGCCAGCAGCAAAATGGGGTCAGGCCAGCATTTT.

The chain uses TRBV28 and TRBJ2-1; TRBD2 matches 12 bases. CDR1 and CDR2 (germline): MDHEN, SYDVKM. V was pared by 3 bases and J by 4 bases, with 7 bases of the junction left unmatched. There are 17 residues in the CDR3. CDR3 bases: TGTGCCAGCAGTTTCGACCGGACTAGCGGGAATTACAATGAGCAGTTCTTC. Translation: CASSFDRTSGNYNEQFF.

The V gene is TRBV18, the J gene TRBJ1-1; D not resolved. The CDR3 is 13 amino acids. Germline-derived CDR1 and CDR2 are KGHSH and LQKENI. V lost 3 bases and J 3 bases, leaving 8 bases between the germline ends. The CDR3 region is CASSPFQDTEAFF. CDR3 coding DNA: TGTGCCAGCTCACCTTTCCAGGACACTGAAGCTTTCTTT.

The rearrangement joins TRBV27 to TRBJ2-4; D is perhaps TRBD1 (6 bases). This CDR3 is built from 14 residues. Germline assignment: CDR1 MNHEY and CDR2 SMNVEV (reference sequence). Trimming took 5 bases from V and 0 from J, leaving 8 bases between them. The chain's CDR3 is CASSVQGAKNIQYF. The DNA of the CDR3 is TGTGCCAGCAGTGTACAGGGAGCCAAAAACATTCAGTACTTC.

The V and J genes are TRBV19 and TRBJ2-3, with unresolved D. The CDR3 length is 14 residues. V was cut by 4 bases and J by 5 bases, with 13 bases left in between. Germline-derived CDR1 and CDR2 are LNHDA and SQIVND (reference sequence). The CDR3 DNA follows: TGTGCCAGTAGTAATACGCAGCACCGAGATACGCAGTATTTT. Translating it yields CASSNTQHRDTQYF.

Within the sample, this clone is medium-sized. J is TRBJ1-5 and V is TRBV6-4, with D unresolved. Trimming took 4 bases from V and 1 from J, leaving 5 bases between them. The germline V gene encodes CDR1 MRHNA and CDR2 SNTAGT. This CDR3 has 13 residues. CDR3 nucleotide sequence: TGTGCCAGCAGTGCCGACAGCAATCAGCCCCAGCATTTT. It encodes CASSADSNQPQHF.

This rearrangement joins TRBV28 to TRBJ2-3, with 8 positions matching TRBD1. V lost 7 bases, J lost 3 bases, and 6 bases stayed unmatched. Germline V gene sequence: CDR1 MDHEN, CDR2 SYDVKM. This CDR3 spans 14 amino acids. The CDR3 coding sequence is TGTGCCAGCAAGCACCAGGGGGCAACAGATACGCAGTATTTT. It translates to CASKHQGATDTQYF.

The genes are TRBV19 and TRBJ2-3; 11 nucleotides align to TRBD2. Germline V lookup: CDR1 LNHDA, CDR2 SQIVND (reference sequence). The V and J ends lost 6 bases and 3 bases, in that order; junction bases with no gene match: 5. CDR3 length: 15 residues. The chain's CDR3 is CASSPVAGGTDTQYF. DNA for the CDR3: TGTGCCAGTAGCCCTGTAGCGGGGGGGACAGATACGCAGTATTTT.

Here the CDR3 DNA reads TGTGCCAGCAGCTTAGGAGGGAGGTCACAAGATACGCAGTATTTT. The encoded protein is CASSLGGRSQDTQYF. The V call is TRBV13, the J call TRBJ2-3, with D maybe TRBD2 (6 bases). V gave up 0 bases and J gave up 5 bases, with 12 bases separating them. Germline CDR1 PRHDT, CDR2 FYEKMQ (reference sequence). The CDR3 spans 15 residues.

The chain combines TRBV19 with TRBJ1-6, with 10 nucleotides matching TRBD1. Germline values: CDR1 LNHDA, CDR2 SQIVND (reference sequence). The CDR3 has 15 amino acids. Germline trimming cut 6 bases from V and 5 bases from J; bases unmatched to any gene: 4. CDR3 nucleotide sequence: TGTGCCAGTAGGGGGACAGGGGCAAATAATTCACCCCTCCACTTT. Translated: CASRGTGANNSPLHF.

The chain has TRBV5-6 and TRBJ1-2; D remains unclear. The CDR3 totals 12 residues. Trimming removed 7 bases at V and 0 bases at J, with 7 bases between. Germline V gives CDR1 SGHDT, CDR2 YYEEEE. The CDR3 sequence is CASRVANYGYTF. The CDR3 DNA is TGTGCCAGCCGGGTAGCTAACTATGGCTACACCTTC.

The rearrangement joins TRBV11-3 to TRBJ2-4; D call uncertain. CDR1 is SGHNT, CDR2 YENEEA, per germline. The V gene lost 1 base and the J gene lost 2 bases, with 9 bases spanning the gap. The CDR3 consists of 15 residues. Written as DNA, the CDR3 is TGTGCCAGCAGCTTAGTCGGCGGATCCAAAAACATTCAGTACTTC. Encoded protein: CASSLVGGSKNIQYF.

V and J are TRBV7-2 and TRBJ1-2, with TRBD1 matching 8 bases. The CDR3 is 17 amino acids. V was clipped by 5 bases and J by 8 bases; unmatched bases: 19. Per the germline V gene, CDR1 is SGHTA and CDR2 is FQGNSA. Written as DNA, the CDR3 is TGTGCCAGCAGCAATTCGAGGACAGGGACCTCTGCGGGAGGCTACACCTTC. Residues: CASSNSRTGTSAGGYTF.

The CDR3 DNA reads as TGTGCCAGCAGTCCACGAGGGCAGGGGAGGACTGAAGCTTTCTTT. Translation gives CASSPRGQGRTEAFF. The chain employs TRBV28 and TRBJ1-1, with D possibly matching TRBD1 (6 bases). CDR3 length equals 15 residues. Germline CDR1 and CDR2: MDHEN and SYDVKM. V lost 5 bases and J 5 bases, leaving 18 bases between the germline ends.

V gene TRBV11-3 combines with J gene TRBJ1-4; TRBD1 agrees at 7 bases. The CDR3 runs to 13 residues. Germline assignment: CDR1 SGHNT and CDR2 YENEEA. The V gene end was trimmed by 7 bases and the J gene end by 5 bases; junction bases not matched to a gene: 4. In nucleotides, the CDR3 is TGTGCCAGCAAGGGACAGTCAAATGAAAAACTGTTTTTT. Translated, it gives CASKGQSNEKLFF.

This rearrangement joins TRBV2 to TRBJ1-1; perhaps TRBD1 as D (5 bases). Germline assignment: CDR1 SNHLY and CDR2 FYNNEI. The CDR3 length is 14 residues. Trimming removed 7 bases at V and 3 bases at J, with 15 bases between. The DNA of the CDR3 is TGTGCCAGCACCCTACAGGCGTCTGACACTGAAGCTTTCTTT. Translation gives CASTLQASDTEAFF.

This clone was counted between two and nine times. The chain joins TRBV19 to TRBJ1-1; no clear D gene. Germline lookup yields CDR1 LNHDA and CDR2 SQIVND (reference sequence). Trimming left V 5 bases short and J 2 bases short, with 18 bases between. CDR3 size: 16 residues. This CDR3 reads CASSVTRLLENTEAFF. CDR3 nucleotides: TGTGCCAGTAGTGTCACTCGTTTATTGGAAAACACTGAAGCTTTCTTT.

This chain links TRBV19 with TRBJ1-3; 7 bases are a match to TRBD1. V was clipped by 8 bases and J by 4 bases; unmatched bases: 14. In germline, CDR1 is LNHDA, CDR2 SQIVND (reference sequence). The CDR3 length is 16 residues. The CDR3 region has the DNA TGTGCCAGTCACAGGGGTTTGATTATGTCGGGAAACACCATATATTTT. Translation: CASHRGLIMSGNTIYF.

J is TRBJ2-5 and V is TRBV25-1; no firm D call. Germline V lookup: CDR1 MGHDK, CDR2 SYGVNS. Trimming took 7 bases from V and 5 from J, leaving 11 bases between them. This CDR3 is 12 amino acids long. CDR3 DNA: TGTGCCAGCATCGGAGTCCTGGAGACCCAGTACTTC. This translates into CASIGVLETQYF.

This clone was counted between two and nine times. The chain couples TRBV7-9 to TRBJ2-7, with a possible D match to TRBD2 (5 bases). V lost 4 bases and J 4 bases, leaving 11 bases between the germline ends. Germline lookup yields CDR1 SEHNR and CDR2 FQNEAQ (reference sequence). The CDR3 runs to 13 residues. CDR3 in amino acids: CASSSFTGYEQYF. As DNA, the CDR3 is TGTGCCAGCAGCTCCTTTACGGGATACGAGCAGTACTTC.

This chain links TRBV7-2 with TRBJ2-3; TRBD2 might be the D (6 bases). Per germline, CDR1 SGHTA and CDR2 FQGNSA. V lost 2 bases, J lost 2 bases, and 20 bases lay in between. The CDR3 has 18 residues. The CDR3 is CASSLTSKAGTFTDTQYF. The CDR3 DNA is TGTGCCAGCAGCTTAACGAGTAAAGCCGGGACTTTCACAGATACGCAGTATTTT.

V usage is TRBV2 and J usage is TRBJ1-5; 7 bases are a match to TRBD1. This CDR3 is built from 15 residues. Per germline, CDR1 SNHLY and CDR2 FYNNEI. The ends lost 5 bases at V and 3 bases at J; junction bases unmatched: 7. CDR3 amino acids: CASSLGGGNNQPQHF. The CDR3 region has the DNA TGTGCCAGCAGTTTAGGGGGCGGTAACAATCAGCCCCAGCATTTT.